These 27 T cell receptor beta chains were all obtained from the same sample, sequenced in a study of shared clonotypes between healthy human individuals. Here immunoSEQ multiplex PCR was the method, and the copy in TCRdb shows in-frame clones only, minus some. The top ten clones hold over 1.5% of a sample with hundreds of thousands of clones, over 65% of them seen once. The sample comprised memory CD4+ T cells sorted from blood. Subset given: CD45RA-negative fraction. The receptors originated from a woman in her 30s in good health.

The V and J genes are TRBV6-5 and TRBJ1-1; weak D call: TRBD1 (5 bases). The V gene's germline CDR1 is MNHEY and CDR2 SVGAGI. V lost 0 bases, J lost 0 bases, and 8 bases lay in between. CDR3 length equals 15 residues. CDR3: CASSYSSRVNTEAFF. For the CDR3, the DNA is TGTGCCAGCAGTTACTCGTCCAGGGTGAACACTGAAGCTTTCTTT.

There are a few counts of this clone. V is TRBV2 and J is TRBJ2-5; maybe TRBD1 (5 bases). Trimming shortened V by 6 bases and J by 10 bases, and 24 bases separated the two germline ends. CDR3 size: 15 residues. Germline lookup yields CDR1 SNHLY and CDR2 FYNNEI. CDR3 sequence (DNA): TGTGCCAGCAGAGAGACAGCTTCGCCCCTGGTGATCCAGTACTTC. Its protein product is CASRETASPLVIQYF.

This clone has at least ten counts. The chain combines TRBV4-1 with TRBJ2-7, with TRBD2 matching 12 bases. The trim removed 1 base at V and 8 bases at J, leaving 6 bases unmatched. The CDR3 length is 15 residues. From germline, CDR1 is MGHRA and CDR2 YSYEKL. The DNA for the CDR3 is TGCGCCAGCAGCCAAGGACTAGCGGGAGTTGGCAAGCAGTACTTC. It is translated as CASSQGLAGVGKQYF.

This clone was seen at least ten times. This chain connects TRBV4-1 to TRBJ2-1, with D perhaps TRBD1 (5 bases). Trimming removed 3 bases at V and 7 bases at J, with 10 bases between. Germline V gene data show CDR1 as MGHRA and CDR2 as YSYEKL. The CDR3 extends over 13 amino acids. CDR3 coding DNA: TGCGCCAGCAGCCATCAGGGTTGGAATGAGCAGTTCTTC. Its translation: CASSHQGWNEQFF.

This clone was seen only once. The rearrangement links TRBV19 to TRBJ2-1; D ambiguous. Looked up from germline, CDR1 is LNHDA and CDR2 is SQIVND (reference sequence). The CDR3 is made up of 16 amino acids. V was pared by 1 base and J by 0 bases, with 10 bases between. The CDR3 DNA follows: TGTGCCAGTAGTATAGGAGGTAAGAGCTCCTACAATGAGCAGTTCTTC. Encoded protein: CASSIGGKSSYNEQFF.

The V call is TRBV7-3, the J call TRBJ1-1; D is perhaps TRBD1 (6 bases). The CDR3 spans 14 residues. Trimming stripped 1 base from V and 6 bases from J, with 12 bases between. Per germline, CDR1 SGHTA and CDR2 FQGTGA. The CDR3 DNA sequence: TGTGCCAGCAGCTTAAAAGGGGGAATTCCTGAAGCTTTCTTT. Translated: CASSLKGGIPEAFF.

The chain is built from TRBV7-8 and TRBJ1-2, with D tentatively TRBD1 (6 bases). V was trimmed by 10 bases and J by 8 bases, leaving 20 bases between them. In germline, CDR1 is SGHVS, CDR2 FQNEAQ. The CDR3 runs to 13 residues. In DNA, the CDR3 is TGTGCCACCGGCGGGGGGGCGCATCCCGGCTACACCTTC. It yields the protein CATGGGAHPGYTF.

The chain combines TRBV6-5 with TRBJ2-7, with D unclear. The CDR3 runs 14 residues. The germline V gene encodes CDR1 MNHEY and CDR2 SVGAGI. The V gene lost 11 bases and the J gene lost 1 base, with 18 bases spanning the gap. The CDR3 protein is CAVASGLESYEQYF. CDR3 DNA: TGTGCCGTGGCTAGTGGGCTCGAATCCTACGAGCAGTACTTC.

In this sample, this clone turned up a few times. For the CDR3, the DNA is TGTGCCAGCAGTTTCCCAATCGACCCTGGACTAGCGTCCGGCGGGGAGCTGTTTTTT. This encodes CASSFPIDPGLASGGELFF. The V gene is TRBV28, the J gene TRBJ2-2; the match to TRBD2 covers 9 bases. With 3 bases clipped from V and 7 bases from J, the junction kept 18 bases outside the gene matches. There are 19 residues in the CDR3. Germline CDR1 reads MDHEN; CDR2 reads SYDVKM.

This clone was counted a single time. The V and J genes are TRBV11-3 and TRBJ2-1; D gene ambiguous. V gave up 1 base and J gave up 1 base, with 8 bases separating them. The CDR3 is 15 residues long. In germline, CDR1 is SGHNT, CDR2 YENEEA. Written as DNA, the CDR3 is TGTGCCAGCAGCTTAGGGGCCGCTTCCTACAATGAGCAGTTCTTC. Amino acids: CASSLGAASYNEQFF.

The chain joins TRBV10-1 to TRBJ1-2, with D hard to call. Trimming removed 5 bases from V and 4 bases from J, with 11 bases in between. Germline V gives CDR1 WNHNN, CDR2 SYGVQD (reference sequence). The CDR3 contains 13 residues. The CDR3 DNA reads TGCGCCAGCAGTATGAGTGGGCGCTATGGCTACACCTTC. This translates into CASSMSGRYGYTF.

Points on this clone: The same CDR3 can be traced to other DNA sequences in this sample. The J gene is TRBJ2-1, the V gene TRBV5-1; D uncertain. V lost 0 bases and J 2 bases, leaving 6 bases between the germline ends. The CDR3 covers 14 residues. Per germline, CDR1 SGHRS and CDR2 YFSETQ. CDR3 coding DNA: TGCGCCAGCAGCTTGGGCCAGGCCTACAATGAGCAGTTCTTC. Encoded protein: CASSLGQAYNEQFF.

This sequence joins TRBV4-2 and TRBJ2-5; D unresolved. Germline V CDR1 and CDR2: LGHNA, YNFKEQ. V was clipped by 5 bases and J by 1 base, with 11 bases between them. The CDR3 is 14 amino acids. As DNA, the CDR3 is TGTGCCAGCAGCTTGGGTCACTTCCAAGAGACCCAGTACTTC. This codes for CASSLGHFQETQYF.

Worth noting for this clone: Given a much more abundant clone one base away, this may be a read error. The V gene is TRBV7-9, the J gene TRBJ2-7; D is possibly TRBD1 (6 bases). Trimming pared 5 bases from V and 5 bases from J, leaving 10 bases between. The CDR3 spans 12 residues. CDR1 and CDR2 (germline): SEHNR, FQNEAQ (reference sequence). In DNA form, the CDR3 reads TGTGCCAGCAGCGAGGCAGGGGACGAGCAGTACTTC. This codes for CASSEAGDEQYF. The complete variable domain, with remaining parts taken from reference TRBV7-9 and TRBJ2-7, reads DTGVSQNPRHKITKRGQNVTFRCDPISEHNRLYWYRQTLGQGPEFLTYFQNEAQLEKSRLLSDRFSAERPKGSFSTLEIQRTEQGDSAMYLCASSEAGDEQYFGPGTRLTVT.

As regards this clone: Germline and junction disagree at one end, which may indicate a read error. CDR3 sequence: CASSFSTAYGCTF. CDR3 nucleotides: TGTGCCAGCAGCTTTTCAACGGCCTATGGCTGCACCTTC. This rearrangement joins TRBV11-2 to TRBJ1-2; D uncertain. CDR1 is SGHAT and CDR2 is FQNNGV in the germline V gene. This CDR3 region has 13 residues.

The chain couples TRBV18 to TRBJ1-5, with a possible D match to TRBD1 (6 bases). This CDR3 region has 16 residues. V dropped 2 bases and J dropped 3 bases, with 14 bases sitting between them. Germline V gives CDR1 KGHSH, CDR2 LQKENI. CDR3 DNA sequence: TGTGCCAGCTCACCAACGGGGGGCTTATCCAATCAGCCCCAGCATTTT. Its translation: CASSPTGGLSNQPQHF.

This rearrangement joins TRBV5-8 to TRBJ2-7, with 7 bases matching TRBD2. CDR1 SGHTS and CDR2 YDEGEE come from the germline V gene. Trimming removed 0 bases from V and 3 bases from J; junction bases left unmatched: 3. This CDR3 comprises 14 residues. The CDR3 DNA reads as TGTGCCAGCAGCTTGGGCTCGGGGGGCTACGAGCAGTACTTC. It yields the protein CASSLGSGGYEQYF. The full variable domain, completed using reference TRBV5-8 and TRBJ2-7, is EAGVTQSPTHLIKTRGQQATLRCSPISGHTSVYWYQQALGLGLQFLLWYDEGEERNRGNFPPRFSGRQFPNYSSELNVNALELEDSALYLCASSLGSGGYEQYFGPGTRLTVT.

This clone was observed a single time. The chain employs TRBV9 and TRBJ2-1, with TRBD2 matching over 12 bases. The CDR3 is 17 residues long. Losses at the gene ends were 0 bases for V and 9 bases for J; bases not matched to a gene: 10. In germline, CDR1 is SGDLS, CDR2 YYNGEE. CDR3 DNA: TGTGCCAGCAGCGTAGAGGGAGGACTAGCGGGACTTGGTGAGCAGTTCTTC. Encoded protein: CASSVEGGLAGLGEQFF.

This clone was recorded once. The V and J genes are TRBV7-3 and TRBJ2-1; 10 bases map to TRBD2. The J segment lost 5 bases and the V segment lost 5 bases, leaving 6 bases of the junction unmatched. The CDR3 totals 15 residues. Germline values: CDR1 SGHTA, CDR2 FQGTGA. In nucleotides, the CDR3 is TGTGCCAGCAGCCAAAGCGGGAGGGCCAACAATGAGCAGTTCTTC. This gives the protein CASSQSGRANNEQFF.

The chain carries TRBV15 and TRBJ2-7; TRBD2 agrees at 11 bases. The V gene's germline CDR1 is LNHNV and CDR2 YYDKDF (reference sequence). V gave up 1 base and J gave up 6 bases; unmatched junction bases: 14. The CDR3 consists of 18 residues. The CDR3 DNA reads TGTGCCACCAGCAGAGGTAAAGGGACTAGCGGCAGGAAGACCGAGCAGTACTTC. This codes for CATSRGKGTSGRKTEQYF.

The chain recombines TRBV29-1 with TRBJ2-3, with 8 nucleotides matching TRBD2. The CDR3 totals 14 residues. V shed 3 bases, J shed 4 bases, and the junction held 6 bases outside the gene matches. The germline CDR1 and CDR2 sequences are SQVTM and ANQGSEA. Written as DNA, the CDR3 is TGCAGCGTTGATTACAGCGGGAGCTCAGATACGCAGTATTTT. Its translation: CSVDYSGSSDTQYF.

DNA for the CDR3: TGTGCCAGCAGCTTAGGTCTAGCGGGATTCGAGACCCAGTACTTC. Its translation is CASSLGLAGFETQYF. The chain employs TRBV11-1 and TRBJ2-5, with 9 bases identical to TRBD2. The CDR3 contains 15 residues. The V gene end was trimmed by 1 base and the J gene end by 5 bases; junction bases not matched to a gene: 5. CDR1 SGHAT and CDR2 FQDESV come from the germline V gene (reference sequence).

This clone has just a few counts. The rearrangement uses TRBV11-2 and TRBJ1-5; 10 nucleotides agree with TRBD1. The J segment lost 6 bases and the V segment lost 4 bases, leaving 3 bases of the junction unmatched. Germline loops: CDR1 SGHAT, CDR2 FQNNGV. CDR3 size: 14 residues. This CDR3 reads CASSSDRGIQPQHF. The CDR3 DNA sequence: TGTGCCAGCAGCTCGGACAGGGGGATTCAGCCCCAGCATTTT.

This clone occurred a few times. This rearrangement joins TRBV6-1 to TRBJ1-2; D remains unclear. The germline CDR1 and CDR2 sequences are MNHNS and SASEGT. The V and J ends lost 4 bases and 3 bases respectively, with 6 bases between them. This CDR3 has 12 amino acids. The CDR3 DNA reads TGTGCCAGCAGTGTAACAGACTATGGCTACACCTTC. It translates to CASSVTDYGYTF.

The chain joins TRBV28 to TRBJ2-7; a possible D gene is TRBD1 (6 bases). There are 14 residues in the CDR3. Germline assignment: CDR1 MDHEN and CDR2 SYDVKM. Between the trimmed V and J ends, which lost 5 bases and 3 bases, there was a span of 14 bases. The DNA for the CDR3 is TGTGCCAGCAGTCCCCCGGGACATCGCTACGAGCAGTACTTC. Its translation: CASSPPGHRYEQYF.

The chain employs TRBV7-2 and TRBJ2-7; no clear D. This CDR3 contains 11 residues. Germline V CDR1 and CDR2: SGHTA, FQGNSA. V was trimmed by 3 bases and J by 5 bases, leaving 5 bases between them. The CDR3 region is CASSFYNEQYF. The CDR3 bases are TGTGCCAGCAGCTTTTATAACGAGCAGTACTTC.

The V gene is TRBV11-3, the J gene TRBJ2-3, with a weak D call TRBD1 (5 bases). Looked up from germline, CDR1 is SGHNT and CDR2 is YENEEA. V lost 5 bases and J 2 bases, leaving 8 bases between the germline ends. This CDR3 is built from 13 residues. DNA of the CDR3: TGTGCCAGCAGCCAGGGCCACACAGATACGCAGTATTTT. Translation gives CASSQGHTDTQYF.